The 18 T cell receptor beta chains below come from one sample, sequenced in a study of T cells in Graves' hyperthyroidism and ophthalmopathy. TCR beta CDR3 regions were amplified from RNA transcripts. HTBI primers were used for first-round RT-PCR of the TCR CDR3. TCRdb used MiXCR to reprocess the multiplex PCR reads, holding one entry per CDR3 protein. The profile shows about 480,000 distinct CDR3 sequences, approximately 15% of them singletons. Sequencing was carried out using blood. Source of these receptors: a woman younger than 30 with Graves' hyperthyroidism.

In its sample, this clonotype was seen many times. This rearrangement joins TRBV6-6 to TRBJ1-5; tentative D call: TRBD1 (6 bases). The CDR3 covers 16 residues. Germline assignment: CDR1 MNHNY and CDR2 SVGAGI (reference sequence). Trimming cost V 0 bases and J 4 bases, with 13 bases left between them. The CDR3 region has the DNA TGTGCCAGCAGTTACTCTGGGGGGGGCGCGAATCAGCCCCAGCATTTT. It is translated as CASSYSGGGANQPQHF.

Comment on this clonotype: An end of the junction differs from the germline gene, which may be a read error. CDR3 DNA sequence: TGCGCCAGCAGACACGCTAGCGGGGGAAGCACAGATACGCAGTATTTT. Its protein product is CASRHASGGSTDTQYF. This chain uses TRBV6-8 with TRBJ2-3; TRBD2 aligns across 10 bases. The CDR3 totals 16 residues. Germline assignment: CDR1 MNHGY and CDR2 SAAAGT.

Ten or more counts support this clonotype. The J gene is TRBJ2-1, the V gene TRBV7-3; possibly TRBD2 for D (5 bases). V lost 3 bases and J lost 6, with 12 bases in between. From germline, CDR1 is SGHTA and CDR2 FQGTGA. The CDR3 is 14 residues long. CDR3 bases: TGTGCCAGCAGCTTGTCGGGAAACTCCAATGAGCAGTTCTTC. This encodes CASSLSGNSNEQFF. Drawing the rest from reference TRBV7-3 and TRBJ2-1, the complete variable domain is GAGVSQTPSNKVTEKGKYVELRCDPISGHTALYWYRQSLGQGPEFLIYFQGTGAADDSGLPNDRFFAVRPEGSVSTLKIQRTERGDSAVYLCASSLSGNSNEQFFGPGTRLTVL.

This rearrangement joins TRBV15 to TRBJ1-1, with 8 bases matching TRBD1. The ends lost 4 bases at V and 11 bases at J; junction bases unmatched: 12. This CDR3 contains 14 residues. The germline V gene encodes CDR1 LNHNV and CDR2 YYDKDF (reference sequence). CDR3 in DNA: TGTGCCACCAGCACCCGGACAGGGCGCCCGGGGGCTTTCTTT. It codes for CATSTRTGRPGAFF. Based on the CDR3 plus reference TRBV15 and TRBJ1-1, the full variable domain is DAMVIQNPRYQVTQFGKPVTLSCSQTLNHNVMYWYQQKSSQAPKLLFHYYDKDFNNEADTPDNFQSRRPNTSFCFLDIRSPGLGDTAMYLCATSTRTGRPGAFFGQGTRLTVV.

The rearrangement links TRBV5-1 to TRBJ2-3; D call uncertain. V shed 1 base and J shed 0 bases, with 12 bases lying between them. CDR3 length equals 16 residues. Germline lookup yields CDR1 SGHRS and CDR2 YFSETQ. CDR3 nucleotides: TGCGCCAGCAGCTTGAAAGTCCCCTTAAGCACAGATACGCAGTATTTT. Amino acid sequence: CASSLKVPLSTDTQYF. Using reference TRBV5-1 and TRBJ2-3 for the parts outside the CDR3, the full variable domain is KAGVTQTPRYLIKTRGQQVTLSCSPISGHRSVSWYQQTPGQGLQFLFEYFSETQRNKGNFPGRFSGRQFSNSRSEMNVSTLELGDSALYLCASSLKVPLSTDTQYFGPGTRLTVL.

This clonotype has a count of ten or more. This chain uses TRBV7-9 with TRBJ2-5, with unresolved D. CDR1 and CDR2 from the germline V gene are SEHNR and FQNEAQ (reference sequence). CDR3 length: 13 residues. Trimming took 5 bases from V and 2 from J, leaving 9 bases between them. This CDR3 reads CASSPFRQETQYF. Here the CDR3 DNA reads TGTGCCAGCAGCCCATTCCGGCAAGAGACCCAGTACTTC.

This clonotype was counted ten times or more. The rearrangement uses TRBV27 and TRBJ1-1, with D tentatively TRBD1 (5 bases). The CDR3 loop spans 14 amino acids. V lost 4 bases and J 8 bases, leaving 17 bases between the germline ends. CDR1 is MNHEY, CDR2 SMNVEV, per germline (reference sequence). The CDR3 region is CASSYSQGYIEAFF. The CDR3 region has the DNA TGTGCCAGCAGTTATTCTCAGGGATACATCGAAGCTTTCTTT.

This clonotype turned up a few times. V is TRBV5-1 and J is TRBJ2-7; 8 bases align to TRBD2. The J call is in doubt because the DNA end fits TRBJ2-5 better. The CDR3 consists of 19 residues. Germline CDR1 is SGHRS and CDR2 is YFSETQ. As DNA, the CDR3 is TGCGCCAGCAGCTTAACACTGATGGGGTCCAGCGGGAGCTTCGGGACCCAGTACTTC. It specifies CASSLTLMGSSGSFGTQYF.

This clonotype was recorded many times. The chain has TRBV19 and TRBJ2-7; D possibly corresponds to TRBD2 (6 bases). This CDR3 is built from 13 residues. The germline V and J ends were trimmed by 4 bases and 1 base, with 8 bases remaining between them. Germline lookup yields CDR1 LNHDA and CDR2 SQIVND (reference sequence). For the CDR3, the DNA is TGTGCCAGTAGTAGCGGGGAATCCTACGAGCAGTACTTC. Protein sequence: CASSSGESYEQYF.

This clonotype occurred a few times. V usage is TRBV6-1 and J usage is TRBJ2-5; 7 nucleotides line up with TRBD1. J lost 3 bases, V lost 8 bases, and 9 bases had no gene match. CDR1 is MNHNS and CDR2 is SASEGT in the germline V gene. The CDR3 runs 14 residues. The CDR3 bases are TGTGCCAGCGCCGAAGGGGGCACGAAAGAGACCCAGTACTTC. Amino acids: CASAEGGTKETQYF.

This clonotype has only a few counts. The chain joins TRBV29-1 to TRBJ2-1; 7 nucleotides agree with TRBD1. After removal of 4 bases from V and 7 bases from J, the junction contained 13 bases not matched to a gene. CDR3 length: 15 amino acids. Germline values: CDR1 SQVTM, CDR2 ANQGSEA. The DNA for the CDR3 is TGCAGCGTTGTCCAAACAGGGGCGAAGTCGAATGAGCAGTTCTTC. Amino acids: CSVVQTGAKSNEQFF.

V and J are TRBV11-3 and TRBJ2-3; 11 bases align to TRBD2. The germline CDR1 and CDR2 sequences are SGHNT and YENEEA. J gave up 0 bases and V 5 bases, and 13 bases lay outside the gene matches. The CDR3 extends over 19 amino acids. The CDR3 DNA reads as TGTGCCAGCAGCCCTTGGCTACGACTAGCGGGAATAAGCACAGATACGCAGTATTTT. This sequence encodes CASSPWLRLAGISTDTQYF.

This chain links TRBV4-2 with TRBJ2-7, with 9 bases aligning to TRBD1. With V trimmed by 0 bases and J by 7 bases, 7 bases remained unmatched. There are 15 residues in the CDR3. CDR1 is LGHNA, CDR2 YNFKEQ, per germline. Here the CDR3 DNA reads TGTGCCAGCAGCCAAGATTGGGACAGGGTTCGGGAGCAGTACTTC. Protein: CASSQDWDRVREQYF.

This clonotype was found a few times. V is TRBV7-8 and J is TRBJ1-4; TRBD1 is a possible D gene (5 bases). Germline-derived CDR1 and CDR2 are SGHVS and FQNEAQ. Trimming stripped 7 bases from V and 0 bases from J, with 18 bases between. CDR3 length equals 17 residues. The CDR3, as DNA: TGTGCCAGCATCCCGACGGGGGTTGGGGCAACTAATGAAAAACTGTTTTTT. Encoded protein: CASIPTGVGATNEKLFF.

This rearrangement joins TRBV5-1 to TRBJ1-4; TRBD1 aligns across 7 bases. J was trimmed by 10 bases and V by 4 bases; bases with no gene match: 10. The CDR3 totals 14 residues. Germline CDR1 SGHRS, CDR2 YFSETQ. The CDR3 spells CASSTSDREGKLFF. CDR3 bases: TGCGCCAGCAGCACTTCAGACAGGGAGGGAAAACTGTTTTTT.

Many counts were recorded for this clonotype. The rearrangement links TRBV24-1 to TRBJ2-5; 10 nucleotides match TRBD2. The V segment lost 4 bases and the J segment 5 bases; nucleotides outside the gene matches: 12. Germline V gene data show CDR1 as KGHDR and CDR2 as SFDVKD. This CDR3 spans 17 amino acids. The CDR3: CATSDPAGGPSEETQYF. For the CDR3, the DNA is TGTGCCACCAGTGACCCAGCGGGAGGGCCTTCAGAGGAGACCCAGTACTTC.

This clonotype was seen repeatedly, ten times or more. The CDR3 region is CASSQPGVHNEQFF. Here the CDR3 DNA reads TGTGCCAGCAGCCAGCCGGGGGTCCACAATGAGCAGTTCTTC. The rearrangement links TRBV7-3 to TRBJ2-1, with a tentative D call TRBD2 (6 bases). V gave up 5 bases and J gave up 5 bases, with 13 bases separating them. In germline, CDR1 is SGHTA, CDR2 FQGTGA. The CDR3 sequence is 14 residues long.

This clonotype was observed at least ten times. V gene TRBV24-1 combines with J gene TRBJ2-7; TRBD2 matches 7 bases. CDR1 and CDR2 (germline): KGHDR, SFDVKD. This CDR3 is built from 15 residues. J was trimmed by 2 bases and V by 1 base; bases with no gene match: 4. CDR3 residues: CATSDFGEGPYEQYV. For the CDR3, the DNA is TGTGCCACCAGTGATTTTGGGGAGGGGCCCTACGAGCAGTACGTC.